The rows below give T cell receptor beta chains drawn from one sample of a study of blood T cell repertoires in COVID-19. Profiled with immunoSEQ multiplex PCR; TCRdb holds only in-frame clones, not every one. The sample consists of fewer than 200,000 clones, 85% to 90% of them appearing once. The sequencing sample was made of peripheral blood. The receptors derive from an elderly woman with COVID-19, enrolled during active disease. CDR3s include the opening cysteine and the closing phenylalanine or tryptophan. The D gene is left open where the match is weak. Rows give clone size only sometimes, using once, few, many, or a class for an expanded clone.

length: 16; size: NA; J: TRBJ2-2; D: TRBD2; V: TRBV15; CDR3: CATSRTSGSFTGELFF; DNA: TGTGCCACCAGCAGGACTAGCGGGAGTTTCACCGGGGAGCTGTTTTTT
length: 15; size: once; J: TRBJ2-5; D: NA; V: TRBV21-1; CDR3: CASSNGLAGVETQYF; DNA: TGTGCCAGCAGCAATGGACTAGCGGGAGTAGAGACCCAGTACTTC
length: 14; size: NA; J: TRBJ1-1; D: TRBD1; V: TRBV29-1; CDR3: CSVADRGRNTEAFF; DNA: TGCAGCGTTGCAGACAGGGGGCGGAACACTGAAGCTTTCTTT
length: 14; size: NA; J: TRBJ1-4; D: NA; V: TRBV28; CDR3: CASSQGTTNEKLFF; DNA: TGTGCCAGCAGCCAGGGTACTACTAATGAAAAACTGTTTTTT
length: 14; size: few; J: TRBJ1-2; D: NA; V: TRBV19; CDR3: CASSVRETLYGYTF; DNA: TGTGCCAGTAGTGTCAGGGAAACGCTATATGGCTACACCTTC
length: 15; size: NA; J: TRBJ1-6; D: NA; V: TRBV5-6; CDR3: CASSGRTAQNSPLHF; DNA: TGTGCCAGCAGCGGACGGACAGCCCAAAATTCACCCCTCCACTTT
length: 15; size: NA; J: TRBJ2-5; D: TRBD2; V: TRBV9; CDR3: CASSVWGGSQETQYF; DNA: TGTGCCAGCAGCGTGTGGGGGGGGTCACAAGAGACCCAGTACTTC
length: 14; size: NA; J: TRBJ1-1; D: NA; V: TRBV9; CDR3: CASSVSGLDTEAFF; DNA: TGTGCCAGCAGCGTATCAGGCCTTGACACTGAAGCTTTCTTT
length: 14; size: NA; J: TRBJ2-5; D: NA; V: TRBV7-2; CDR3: CASSLLPARGTQYF; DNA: TGTGCCAGCAGCCTCCTCCCCGCCCGGGGGACCCAGTACTTC
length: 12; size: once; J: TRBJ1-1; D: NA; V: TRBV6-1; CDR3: CASSEQGFEAFF; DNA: TGTGCCAGCAGTGAACAGGGATTTGAAGCTTTCTTT
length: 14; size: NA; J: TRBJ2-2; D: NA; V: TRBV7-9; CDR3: CASSLSGYTGELFF; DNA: TGTGCCAGCAGCTTATCAGGCTACACCGGGGAGCTGTTTTTT
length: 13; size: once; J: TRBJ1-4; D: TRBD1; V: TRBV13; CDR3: CATTIRGNEKLFF; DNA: TGTGCCACTACAATCAGGGGGAATGAAAAACTGTTTTTT
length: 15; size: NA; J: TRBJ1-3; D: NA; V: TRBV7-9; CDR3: CASTFLGGGGNTIYF; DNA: TGTGCCAGCACCTTCCTAGGGGGTGGTGGAAACACCATATATTTT
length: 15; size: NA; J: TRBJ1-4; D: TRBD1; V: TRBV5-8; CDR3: CASSLEGQGFEKLFF; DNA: TGTGCCAGCAGCTTGGAGGGACAGGGTTTTGAAAAACTGTTTTTT
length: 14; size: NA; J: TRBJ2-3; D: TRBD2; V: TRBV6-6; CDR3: CASSLWTSPDTQYF; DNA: TGTGCCAGCAGTCTATGGACTAGCCCTGATACGCAGTATTTT
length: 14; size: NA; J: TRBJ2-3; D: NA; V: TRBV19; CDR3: CASSTKQSTDTQYF; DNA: TGTGCCAGTAGTACCAAACAAAGCACAGATACGCAGTATTTT